The next 15 T cell receptor beta chains were all read from a single sample in a study of cytomegalovirus exposure and HLA in healthy donors (TCRdb year 2017). Library preparation employed the immunoSEQ multiplex PCR assay. TCRdb carries this immuneACCESS record with in-frame sequences only. Its versions omit some clonotypes, under half of them owing to an unresolved V gene in the studies checked, with the rest unexplained. For this sample the table gives roughly 280,000 clones, of which about 86% were detected only once. Of the sample, about 1% falls within the top ten clones. The sample comprised PBMCs. These receptor sequences come from a woman aged 18-29 years in good health and CMV-seronegative.

The V and J genes are TRBV27 and TRBJ2-1; a weak D match, TRBD2 (6 bases). Trimming took off 7 bases at V and 5 bases at J, with 21 bases between the two ends. The CDR3 loop spans 16 amino acids. Germline CDR1 reads MNHEY; CDR2 reads SMNVEV (reference sequence). CDR3 sequence reads: CASKNPLARIDNEQFF. CDR3 bases: TGTGCCAGCAAAAACCCCCTAGCGAGGATTGACAATGAGCAGTTCTTC.

The rearrangement uses TRBV9 and TRBJ2-2, with 9 bases aligning to TRBD1. This CDR3 has 16 amino acids. After removal of 4 bases from V and 4 bases from J, the junction contained 8 bases not matched to a gene. Germline CDR1 SGDLS, CDR2 YYNGEE. CDR3 sequence (DNA): TGTGCCAGCAGCCGCCGAGGGACAGGGATCACCGGGGAGCTGTTTTTT. Its translation: CASSRRGTGITGELFF.

The chain employs TRBV30 and TRBJ1-4; 7 nucleotides match TRBD1. Germline V gene lookup returns CDR1 GTSNPN and CDR2 SVGIG (reference sequence). CDR3 length equals 13 residues. V gave up 3 bases and J gave up 5 bases; unmatched junction bases: 3. CDR3 DNA sequence: TGTGCCTGGAGAGGGGGCGCCAATGAAAAACTGTTTTTT. This encodes CAWRGGANEKLFF.

This chain connects TRBV25-1 to TRBJ2-2; 10 bases map to TRBD1. The CDR3 is made up of 13 amino acids. The J segment lost 7 bases and the V segment lost 6 bases, leaving 2 bases of the junction unmatched. From germline, CDR1 is MGHDK and CDR2 SYGVNS. The CDR3 spells CASRGTGVGELFF. The CDR3 DNA reads TGTGCCAGCAGAGGGACAGGGGTCGGGGAGCTGTTTTTT.

This chain uses TRBV5-1 with TRBJ2-2, with 12 positions matching TRBD1. This CDR3 contains 15 residues. Germline assignment: CDR1 SGHRS and CDR2 YFSETQ. V shed 4 bases, J shed 7 bases, and the junction held 5 bases outside the gene matches. Written as DNA, the CDR3 is TGCGCCAGCAGCGTCGGGACAGGGGGCGTCGGGGAGCTGTTTTTT. It encodes CASSVGTGGVGELFF. The full variable domain, its missing parts supplied by reference TRBV5-1 and TRBJ2-2, is KAGVTQTPRYLIKTRGQQVTLSCSPISGHRSVSWYQQTPGQGLQFLFEYFSETQRNKGNFPGRFSGRQFSNSRSEMNVSTLELGDSALYLCASSVGTGGVGELFFGEGSRLTVL.

In nucleotides, the CDR3 is TGTGCCAGCAGCTTGCCCGGTGGGACTAGCGACTCCTACAATGAGCAGTTCTTC. It codes for CASSLPGGTSDSYNEQFF. The rearrangement uses TRBV5-6 and TRBJ2-1; 10 bases are a match to TRBD2. The CDR3 is 18 amino acids. Germline CDR1 reads SGHDT; CDR2 reads YYEEEE. V was clipped by 1 base and J by 0 bases; unmatched bases: 7.

The gene calls are TRBV28 and TRBJ1-2, with unresolved D. The germline V gene encodes CDR1 MDHEN and CDR2 SYDVKM. The V gene lost 2 bases and the J gene lost 6 bases, with 16 bases spanning the gap. This CDR3 contains 15 residues. This CDR3 reads CASSLQRMRVDGYTF. CDR3 sequence (DNA): TGTGCCAGCAGTTTACAGAGGATGCGGGTAGATGGCTACACCTTC.

This clone has just one count. The CDR3 spells CASSLAGTGKSEQYF. In DNA, the CDR3 is TGTGCCAGCAGCTTGGCTGGGACAGGGAAAAGCGAGCAGTACTTC. The rearrangement uses TRBV5-4 and TRBJ2-7; 9 bases align to TRBD1. Germline CDR1 reads SGHNT; CDR2 reads YYREEE (reference sequence). After removal of 0 bases from V and 6 bases from J, the junction contained 7 bases not matched to a gene. The CDR3 has 15 amino acids.

This clone was observed at least ten times. The chain uses TRBV6-1 and TRBJ2-6; D call uncertain. The V gene lost 1 base and the J gene lost 0 bases, with 4 bases spanning the gap. The length of the CDR3 is 15 residues. From germline, CDR1 is MNHNS and CDR2 SASEGT. This chain's CDR3 is CASSEVSSGANVLTF. DNA of the CDR3: TGTGCCAGCAGTGAAGTGAGCTCTGGGGCCAACGTCCTGACTTTC.

This clone has just a few counts. The V and J genes are TRBV5-5 and TRBJ1-2; 7 bases line up with TRBD1. Germline V gene data show CDR1 as SGHKS and CDR2 as YYEKEE (reference sequence). This CDR3 contains 14 residues. V lost 4 bases, J lost 8 bases, and 11 bases stayed unmatched. The CDR3 spells CASSLGQALTGYTF. The DNA of the CDR3 is TGTGCCAGCAGCCTCGGACAGGCTTTAACGGGCTACACCTTC.

The V gene is TRBV6-6, the J gene TRBJ2-5; perhaps TRBD2 as D (5 bases). The CDR3 is 15 amino acids. Looked up from germline, CDR1 is MNHNY and CDR2 is SVGAGI (reference sequence). V was clipped by 0 bases and J by 4 bases, with 12 bases between them. The chain's CDR3 is CASSYSVAEGETQYF. CDR3 DNA: TGTGCCAGCAGTTACTCGGTGGCAGAGGGAGAGACCCAGTACTTC.

The table lists this clone with a count of one. The CDR3 nucleotides read TGTGCCAGCAGTTTGGACAGGGACACCGGGGAGCTGTTTTTT. Residues: CASSLDRDTGELFF. The chain combines TRBV27 with TRBJ2-2, with TRBD1 matching 8 bases. V lost 3 bases, J lost 3 bases, and 0 bases stayed unmatched. CDR1 is MNHEY and CDR2 is SMNVEV in the germline V gene (reference sequence). CDR3 size: 14 residues.

The DNA for the CDR3 is TGTGCCAGCAGTACCCGGGACAGGGAAGGTGAGCAGTTCTTC. It translates to CASSTRDREGEQFF. The rearrangement uses TRBV27 and TRBJ2-1; the match to TRBD1 covers 9 bases. The CDR3 is made up of 14 amino acids. Germline V lookup: CDR1 MNHEY, CDR2 SMNVEV (reference sequence). V gave up 5 bases and J gave up 9 bases; unmatched junction bases: 8.

The chain has TRBV25-1 and TRBJ2-2, with 9 nucleotides matching TRBD1. CDR3 length: 16 residues. CDR1 is MGHDK and CDR2 is SYGVNS in the germline V gene. V shed 2 bases, J shed 6 bases, and the junction held 7 bases outside the gene matches. The CDR3 reads CASSEGNRGLSGELFF. The CDR3 DNA sequence: TGTGCCAGCAGTGAAGGGAACAGGGGGCTATCCGGGGAGCTGTTTTTT.

This clone has more than one count but fewer than ten. The chain employs TRBV16 and TRBJ2-7, with TRBD1 matching over 8 bases. CDR1 and CDR2 from the germline V gene are KGHSY and FQNENV. The CDR3 spans 20 residues. With V trimmed by 7 bases and J by 0 bases, 23 bases remained unmatched. CDR3 amino acids: CASIPTRGQGSIGSSYEQYF. DNA of the CDR3: TGTGCCAGCATCCCGACGAGAGGACAGGGTTCAATAGGGAGCTCCTACGAGCAGTACTTC.